The 11 T cell receptor beta chains in this list originate from one sample, sequenced in a study of HIV-infected children after antiretroviral therapy interruption. Unique molecular identifiers were included in an RNA-based 3' RACE TCR library. TCRdb itself ran the 3' RACE reads through MiXCR, one entry per CDR3 protein. The table includes around 15,000 distinct CDR3 sequences, around 3.4% detected once. Treatment described: PENTA 11 planned treatment interruption arm or continuous ART arm. Material: CD45RO+ CD8+ T cells from PBMCs, pooled from several time points, obtained from a donor given antiretroviral therapy, either interrupted or continuous. The sample's subset: memory CD8+ CD45RO+ CD45RA- T cells. The source of these receptors is a pool of human donors with HIV.

The CDR3 region has the DNA TGTGCCAGCAGTTCTAAGACTAGCGGGGGGGCTTGGGATGAGCAGTTCTTC. Translating gives CASSSKTSGGAWDEQFF. This chain joins TRBV28 and TRBJ2-1; TRBD2 matches 14 bases. The CDR3 extends over 17 amino acids. J gave up 8 bases and V 4 bases, and 10 bases lay outside the gene matches. CDR1 MDHEN and CDR2 SYDVKM come from the germline V gene.

This clonotype came up a few times. The chain is built from TRBV3-1 and TRBJ1-1; 10 nucleotides agree with TRBD1. CDR1 is LGHDT and CDR2 is YNNKEL in the germline V gene (reference sequence). The J segment lost 7 bases and the V segment lost 4 bases, leaving 12 bases of the junction unmatched. The CDR3 covers 16 residues. The CDR3 loop is CASSPSRDRGWNEAFF. In nucleotides, the CDR3 is TGTGCCAGCAGCCCCAGCCGGGACAGGGGTTGGAATGAAGCTTTCTTT.

This clonotype has at least ten counts. CDR3 sequence (DNA): TGTGCCAGCAGTGAATCGGGGACAGGGGACAATGAGCAGTTCTTC. Amino acid sequence: CASSESGTGDNEQFF. This chain links TRBV25-1 with TRBJ2-1, with 10 bases matching TRBD1. This CDR3 comprises 15 residues. J lost 5 bases, V lost 1 base, and 2 bases had no gene match. From germline, CDR1 is MGHDK and CDR2 SYGVNS.

The CDR3 spells CATSRDSARVIKNEQYF. CDR3 in DNA: TGTGCCACGTCAAGGGACAGCGCTCGCGTTATTAAGAACGAGCAGTACTTC. The V gene is TRBV5-6, the J gene TRBJ2-7, with 7 bases matching TRBD1. The CDR3 totals 17 residues. In germline, CDR1 is SGHDT, CDR2 YYEEEE. The J segment lost 5 bases and the V segment lost 9 bases, leaving 23 bases of the junction unmatched.

In its sample, this clonotype was seen many times. The J gene is TRBJ2-1, the V gene TRBV28, with D possibly TRBD1 on 5 matching bases. The CDR3 length is 13 residues. CDR1 MDHEN and CDR2 SYDVKM come from the germline V gene. V was shortened by 6 bases and J by 5 bases, with 11 bases between the two germline ends. The CDR3 loop is CASSSGLNNEQFF. CDR3 in DNA: TGTGCCAGCAGCTCAGGGTTAAACAATGAGCAGTTCTTC. Full variable domain (rest looked up from reference TRBV28 and TRBJ2-1): DVKVTQSSRYLVKRTGEKVFLECVQDMDHENMFWYRQDPGLGLRLIYFSYDVKMKEKGDIPEGYSVSREKKERFSLILESASTNQTSMYLCASSSGLNNEQFFGPGTRLTVL.

This clonotype appeared many times. The chain links TRBV10-1 to TRBJ2-3; D not certain. CDR1 WNHNN and CDR2 SYGVQD come from the germline V gene (reference sequence). V was clipped by 3 bases and J by 0 bases, with 13 bases between them. This CDR3 contains 16 residues. CDR3 in amino acids: CASSEGPSLSTDTQYF. CDR3 sequence (DNA): TGCGCCAGCAGTGAAGGACCGTCCCTTAGCACAGATACGCAGTATTTT.

The CDR3 region has the DNA TGTGCCAGCAGGTTAGGTCAGTCTCGTGATACGCAGTATTTT. Its translation: CASRLGQSRDTQYF. The chain is built from TRBV27 and TRBJ2-3; D gene unclear. V lost 6 bases, J lost 6 bases, and 16 bases lay in between. Looked up from germline, CDR1 is MNHEY and CDR2 is SMNVEV (reference sequence). The length of the CDR3 is 14 residues.

This clonotype was observed many times. The V and J genes are TRBV30 and TRBJ1-1, with a tentative D call TRBD1 (6 bases). Trimming took off 3 bases at V and 10 bases at J, with 12 bases between the two ends. CDR1 is GTSNPN, CDR2 SVGIG, per germline (reference sequence). The CDR3 consists of 11 residues. The CDR3 protein is CAWSPTGVAFF. The CDR3 bases are TGTGCCTGGAGCCCGACAGGTGTAGCTTTCTTT.

In its sample, this clonotype was seen many times. V usage is TRBV7-3 and J usage is TRBJ2-3; D gene ambiguous. The CDR3 is 14 amino acids. The germline V gene has CDR1 SGHTA and CDR2 FQGTGA. Trimming stripped 0 bases from V and 5 bases from J, with 9 bases between. The CDR3 spells CASSLTPSGDTQYF. In nucleotides, the CDR3 is TGTGCCAGCAGCTTAACGCCGTCGGGAGATACGCAGTATTTT. The entire variable domain, with the rest obtained from reference TRBV7-3 and TRBJ2-3, is as follows: GAGVSQTPSNKVTEKGKYVELRCDPISGHTALYWYRQSLGQGPEFLIYFQGTGAADDSGLPNDRFFAVRPEGSVSTLKIQRTERGDSAVYLCASSLTPSGDTQYFGPGTRLTVL.

This chain links TRBV28 with TRBJ2-7; D is ambiguous. Looked up from germline, CDR1 is MDHEN and CDR2 is SYDVKM. Trimming cost V 10 bases and J 1 base, with 11 bases left between them. This CDR3 comprises 12 residues. The CDR3 sequence: CATKQLSYEQYF. The DNA for the CDR3 is TGTGCCACCAAACAGCTATCCTACGAGCAGTACTTC.

This clonotype showed up just a few times. This chain uses TRBV11-2 with TRBJ1-4; D gene uncertain. The CDR3 contains 17 residues. Germline CDR1 and CDR2: SGHAT and FQNNGV. Trimming removed 5 bases from V and 3 bases from J, with 19 bases in between. The CDR3 loop is CASSLGFIGQANEKLFF. As DNA, the CDR3 is TGTGCCAGCAGCCTGGGGTTCATTGGTCAAGCTAATGAAAAACTGTTTTTT.